The 26 T cell receptor beta chains in this list originate from one sample, sequenced in a study of cytomegalovirus exposure and HLA in healthy donors. A multiplex PCR was run with 60 Vbeta primers and 13 Jbeta primers. Profiled with immunoSEQ multiplex PCR; TCRdb holds only in-frame clones, not every one. The sample has approximately 110,000 clones, roughly 69% seen once. The sample comprised PBMCs. These receptors all come from a man in his fifties in good health and CMV-seropositive.

J is TRBJ2-3 and V is TRBV6-6; D not resolved. The CDR3 is made up of 13 amino acids. CDR1 MNHNY and CDR2 SVGAGI come from the germline V gene (reference sequence). V dropped 2 bases and J dropped 3 bases, with 6 bases sitting between them. CDR3: CASSYTSTDTQYF. CDR3 in DNA: TGTGCCAGCAGTTACACTTCTACAGATACGCAGTATTTT.

The chain carries TRBV12-5 and TRBJ2-1, with a possible D match to TRBD1 (6 bases). The V end lost 3 bases, the J end lost 9 bases, and 18 bases lay between the germline ends. The CDR3 length is 15 residues. Germline CDR1 is LGHNT and CDR2 is FRNRAP. The CDR3 is CASGFEWAGVVEQFF. In DNA form, the CDR3 reads TGTGCTAGTGGTTTTGAGTGGGCAGGGGTGGTTGAGCAGTTCTTC.

V usage is TRBV5-1 and J usage is TRBJ2-7; maybe TRBD2 (6 bases). The length of the CDR3 is 13 residues. CDR1 SGHRS and CDR2 YFSETQ come from the germline V gene. Trimming stripped 7 bases from V and 8 bases from J, with 19 bases between. CDR3 loop: CASWGGAREKQYF. The CDR3 DNA is TGCGCCAGCTGGGGCGGGGCGAGGGAGAAGCAGTACTTC.

A few counts support this clone. Other DNA variants within this sample encode the same CDR3. The chain is built from TRBV10-3 and TRBJ1-1; possibly TRBD1 for D (6 bases). CDR1 and CDR2 from the germline V gene are ENHRY and SYGVKD. The V gene lost 6 bases and the J gene lost 1 base, with 9 bases spanning the gap. This CDR3 is 13 amino acids long. The CDR3 DNA is TGTGCCATCAGCGTACAGGGGAACACTGAAGCTTTCTTT. Translation: CAISVQGNTEAFF.

V and J are TRBV20-1 and TRBJ2-7; the D is unclear. V was cut by 5 bases and J by 1 base, with 6 bases left in between. Germline V lookup: CDR1 DFQATT, CDR2 SNEGSKA (reference sequence). This CDR3 spans 11 amino acids. CDR3 in amino acids: CSAYSSYEQYF. The CDR3 DNA is TGCAGTGCTTACAGTTCCTACGAGCAGTACTTC.

The rearrangement links TRBV6-1 to TRBJ1-2, with 8 bases lining up with TRBD1. J gave up 4 bases and V 5 bases, and 0 bases lay outside the gene matches. Germline V gives CDR1 MNHNS, CDR2 SASEGT. The CDR3 loop spans 12 amino acids. CDR3 sequence (DNA): TGTGCCAGCAGTACAGGGGGCTATGGCTACACCTTC. This codes for CASSTGGYGYTF.

The rearrangement links TRBV4-2 to TRBJ1-2; D may be TRBD1 (5 bases). The length of the CDR3 is 14 residues. The ends were cut back, 4 bases at V and 4 bases at J, with 13 bases in the middle. The germline gives CDR1 LGHNA, CDR2 YNFKEQ. CDR3 loop: CASSPGGLVYGYTF. DNA for the CDR3: TGTGCCAGCAGCCCCGGGGGACTAGTCTATGGCTACACCTTC.

The rearrangement joins TRBV6-5 to TRBJ1-1; 10 bases are a match to TRBD1. With 6 bases clipped from V and 10 bases from J, the junction kept 11 bases outside the gene matches. Germline-derived CDR1 and CDR2 are MNHEY and SVGAGI. The CDR3 has 14 residues. The CDR3 sequence: CASSLRDRGIGAFF. The CDR3 bases are TGTGCCAGCAGCCTACGGGACAGGGGCATCGGAGCTTTCTTT.

This clone appeared a few times. The chain is built from TRBV5-5 and TRBJ1-3; TRBD1 might be the D (5 bases). The V gene's germline CDR1 is SGHKS and CDR2 YYEKEE (reference sequence). V was trimmed by 4 bases and J by 0 bases, leaving 14 bases between them. The CDR3 extends over 16 amino acids. This CDR3 reads CASSIPTASSGNTIYF. The CDR3 region has the DNA TGTGCCAGCAGCATTCCGACAGCTAGCTCTGGAAACACCATATATTTT.

The chain has TRBV27 and TRBJ2-1; tentatively, D is TRBD2 (6 bases). V was shortened by 3 bases and J by 5 bases, with 11 bases between the two germline ends. The germline V gene has CDR1 MNHEY and CDR2 SMNVEV (reference sequence). CDR3 length equals 14 residues. The CDR3 loop reads CASSFFGGNNEQFF. CDR3 sequence (DNA): TGTGCCAGCAGTTTCTTCGGCGGGAACAATGAGCAGTTCTTC.

The rearrangement links TRBV13 to TRBJ2-1; 11 positions match TRBD1. There are 15 residues in the CDR3. Germline CDR1 is PRHDT and CDR2 is FYEKMQ (reference sequence). The trim removed 5 bases at V and 2 bases at J, leaving 2 bases unmatched. CDR3 in amino acids: CASSLGQGAYNEQFF. The DNA for the CDR3 is TGTGCCAGCAGCCTGGGACAGGGGGCCTACAATGAGCAGTTCTTC.

This clone was recorded once. The chain couples TRBV6-6 to TRBJ1-5; 9 bases line up with TRBD1. CDR3 length: 13 amino acids. Germline V gives CDR1 MNHNY, CDR2 SVGAGI (reference sequence). The J segment lost 5 bases and the V segment lost 6 bases, leaving 2 bases of the junction unmatched. As DNA, the CDR3 is TGTGCCAGCAGCCGGACAGGGGATCAGCCCCAGCATTTT. It yields the protein CASSRTGDQPQHF.

The V gene is TRBV5-6, the J gene TRBJ2-1, with D perhaps TRBD1 (6 bases). The germline gives CDR1 SGHDT, CDR2 YYEEEE. Trimming removed 2 bases from V and 2 bases from J, with 14 bases in between. The length of the CDR3 is 16 residues. CDR3 sequence reads: CASSFTLGGAYNEQFF. The CDR3 coding sequence is TGTGCCAGCAGCTTCACGTTAGGGGGTGCCTACAATGAGCAGTTCTTC.

DNA of the CDR3: TGCGCCAGCAGCCAAGTGGGTACCGGGGGTGGCTACACCTTC. It specifies CASSQVGTGGGYTF. This chain links TRBV4-1 with TRBJ1-2; tentative D call: TRBD1 (5 bases). The CDR3 consists of 14 residues. Looked up from germline, CDR1 is MGHRA and CDR2 is YSYEKL. V shed 1 base and J shed 7 bases, with 13 bases lying between them.

The chain combines TRBV7-9 with TRBJ2-2, with 13 bases that match TRBD2. Germline CDR1 is SEHNR and CDR2 is FQNEAQ (reference sequence). This CDR3 is 17 amino acids long. Trimming at V came to 5 bases and at J to 7 bases, leaving 10 bases not matched to a gene. The CDR3 DNA sequence: TGTGCCAGCAGCCCGCCACTAGCGGGAGGGCCCGGCGGGGAGCTGTTTTTT. As protein: CASSPPLAGGPGGELFF.

This clone was picked up a small number of times. This CDR3 is CASSSKFGSSGGSYNEQFF. In nucleotides, the CDR3 is TGCGCCAGCAGCTCCAAATTCGGATCTAGCGGGGGATCCTACAATGAGCAGTTCTTC. The chain uses TRBV5-1 and TRBJ2-1; 10 bases agree with TRBD2. Trimming at V came to 3 bases and at J to 1 base, leaving 13 bases not matched to a gene. Per germline, CDR1 SGHRS and CDR2 YFSETQ. The CDR3 contains 19 residues. The full variable domain, rest sourced from reference TRBV5-1 and TRBJ2-1, is KAGVTQTPRYLIKTRGQQVTLSCSPISGHRSVSWYQQTPGQGLQFLFEYFSETQRNKGNFPGRFSGRQFSNSRSEMNVSTLELGDSALYLCASSSKFGSSGGSYNEQFFGPGTRLTVL.

The CDR3 nucleotides are TGCGCCAGCAGCGCCGGGACTAGCGGGAGGGCCACCTACGAGCAGTACTTC. Translating it yields CASSAGTSGRATYEQYF. The J gene is TRBJ2-7, the V gene TRBV5-1; 16 bases are a match to TRBD2. The V gene end was trimmed by 4 bases and the J gene end by 2 bases; junction bases not matched to a gene: 6. The CDR3 loop spans 17 amino acids. Germline V gene sequence: CDR1 SGHRS, CDR2 YFSETQ.

V is TRBV4-1 and J is TRBJ2-1; 9 bases agree with TRBD2. After removal of 0 bases from V and 9 bases from J, the junction contained 15 bases not matched to a gene. Germline V gene data show CDR1 as MGHRA and CDR2 as YSYEKL. The CDR3 runs to 18 residues. The CDR3 DNA reads as TGCGCCAGCAGCCAAGACCTCAGACTAGCGGACAAGAGGGGTGAGCAGTTCTTC. Its translation is CASSQDLRLADKRGEQFF.

The chain carries TRBV18 and TRBJ2-7; 10 bases match TRBD1. The CDR3 sequence is 14 residues long. The V segment lost 5 bases and the J segment 3 bases; nucleotides outside the gene matches: 4. Germline V gene lookup returns CDR1 KGHSH and CDR2 LQKENI. This CDR3 reads CASSLRTGGYEQYF. In nucleotides, the CDR3 is TGTGCCAGCTCATTAAGGACAGGGGGCTACGAGCAGTACTTC.

This clone was counted ten times or more. The chain carries TRBV9 and TRBJ1-1; TRBD1 aligns across 7 bases. V trimming: 4 bases; J trimming: 6 bases; junction bases outside the gene matches: 9. This CDR3 spans 14 amino acids. The germline V gene has CDR1 SGDLS and CDR2 YYNGEE. CDR3 sequence reads: CASSFQTGTPEAFF. CDR3 coding DNA: TGTGCCAGCAGCTTCCAGACAGGGACCCCTGAAGCTTTCTTT.

V is TRBV4-1 and J is TRBJ1-5; the match to TRBD1 covers 8 bases. Germline CDR1 is MGHRA and CDR2 is YSYEKL. Unmatched junction bases numbered 6, after V lost 3 bases and J lost 5 bases. The CDR3 has 15 amino acids. The CDR3 sequence is CASSQTGVGDQPQHF. In nucleotides, the CDR3 is TGCGCCAGCAGCCAGACAGGGGTCGGCGATCAGCCCCAGCATTTT.

This chain's CDR3 is CASSLTGPSGGSYEQYF. The CDR3, as DNA: TGTGCCAGCAGCTTAACGGGCCCTAGCGGGGGTTCCTACGAGCAGTACTTC. The chain uses TRBV7-3 and TRBJ2-7, with 10 bases matching TRBD2. V dropped 0 bases and J dropped 1; count of bases not matched to a gene: 6. The CDR3 spans 17 residues. Germline V gene data show CDR1 as SGHTA and CDR2 as FQGTGA. The variable domain in full, with the rest retrieved from reference TRBV7-3 and TRBJ2-7, is GAGVSQTPSNKVTEKGKYVELRCDPISGHTALYWYRQSLGQGPEFLIYFQGTGAADDSGLPNDRFFAVRPEGSVSTLKIQRTERGDSAVYLCASSLTGPSGGSYEQYFGPGTRLTVT.

This chain uses TRBV5-4 with TRBJ2-1; 11 bases fit TRBD2. J gave up 5 bases and V 3 bases, and 4 bases lay outside the gene matches. Germline V gene lookup returns CDR1 SGHNT and CDR2 YYREEE (reference sequence). This CDR3 has 15 residues. Written as DNA, the CDR3 is TGTGCCAGCAGCTCTCCTAGCGGGGGGAACAATGAGCAGTTCTTC. As protein: CASSSPSGGNNEQFF.

The chain carries TRBV5-4 and TRBJ2-5, with TRBD2 identical over 9 bases. The CDR3 covers 15 residues. Germline CDR1 and CDR2: SGHNT and YYREEE (reference sequence). After removal of 1 base from V and 1 base from J, the junction contained 2 bases not matched to a gene. The CDR3 here is CASSLRRGGQETQYF. The DNA of the CDR3 is TGTGCCAGCAGCTTGAGGCGGGGGGGCCAAGAGACCCAGTACTTC.

This clone was observed a single time. The chain uses TRBV6-1 and TRBJ1-1; perhaps TRBD1 as D (5 bases). Deletions cut 2 bases from V and 3 bases from J, with 7 bases between. Looked up from germline, CDR1 is MNHNS and CDR2 is SASEGT. This CDR3 is built from 13 residues. The CDR3 region has the DNA TGTGCCAGCAGTGAACGGGGGGACACTGAAGCTTTCTTT. Amino acids: CASSERGDTEAFF.

This sequence joins TRBV2 and TRBJ1-2; 11 positions agree with TRBD1. This CDR3 has 14 residues. Trimming took 4 bases from V and 7 from J; bases not matched to a gene: 5. Germline V gene data show CDR1 as SNHLY and CDR2 as FYNNEI. The CDR3 region has the DNA TGTGCCAGCAGTGCTTGGACAGGGGGCGCTGGCTACACCTTC. It yields the protein CASSAWTGGAGYTF. Looking up the rest from reference TRBV2 and TRBJ1-2 gives the full variable domain: EPEVTQTPSHQVTQMGQEVILRCVPISNHLYFYWYRQILGQKVEFLVSFYNNEISEKSEIFDDQFSVERPDGSNFTLKIRSTKLEDSAMYFCASSAWTGGAGYTFGSGTRLTVV.